Given below is one T cell receptor (beta chain) in context. The data are from a study of blood T cell repertoires in COVID-19. Profiling relied on immunoSEQ multiplex PCR, and the TCRdb table lists in-frame clones only, not all of them. The sample lists about 86,000 clones; approximately 82% were seen once. V was cut by 6 bases and J by 3 bases, with 17 bases left in between. This CDR3 region has 15 residues. Germline assignment: CDR1 MDHEN and CDR2 SYDVKM. Specimen: peripheral blood. The chain uses TRBV28 and TRBJ1-2; TRBD1 is a possible D gene (5 bases). The receptor comes from a woman at least 80 years old with acute or convalescent COVID-19. The CDR3 DNA is TGTGCCAGCAGCGAAATAAGGGGAGGGTACTATGGCTACACCTTC. Its translation: CASSEIRGGYYGYTF.